This T cell receptor (beta chain) came from a study of blood T cell repertoires in COVID-19. Study context: Italy, Spain and the United States were the sources of the convalescent and acute COVID-19 samples. The analysed material was cDNA or gDNA that came from T cells, B-cell-depleted T cells, or PBMCs.

The CDR3 has 14 amino acids. With 6 bases removed from V and 2 bases from J, the gap between germline ends came to 12 bases. Germline V gene data show CDR1 as LGHNT and CDR2 as FRNRAP. The method was immunoSEQ multiplex PCR; TCRdb's version includes in-frame clones alone and lacks a portion of them. Among over 130,000 clones listed, less than 80% were seen once. The specimen sequenced was peripheral blood. This sequence originates from an elderly woman with active or convalescent COVID-19. V is TRBV12-5 and J is TRBJ2-3; D might be TRBD2 (6 bases). The CDR3 DNA sequence: TGTGCTAGTGGGGGGGGAACCTACACAGATACGCAGTATTTT. Its protein is CASGGGTYTDTQYF.